This TCR beta chain was sequenced in a study of T-cell reconstitution after alpha-beta-depleted transplantation in children. Findings and caveats of the study: For some patients, TCRbeta diversity was high at day 60 because of recipient T cells and thymic progenitors that survived. At around two months after transplant, the alpha-beta T cells were reportedly derived from several hundred expanded clones that came from non-depleted graft cells. One year after transplant, T-cell counts and diversity came mostly from newly produced T cells.

Germline CDR1 reads SGHTA; CDR2 reads FQGNSA. CDR3 length: 15 amino acids. V gave up 4 bases and J gave up 4 bases, with 14 bases separating them. Unique molecular identifiers were used in preparing the TCRbeta library. TCRdb independently ran MiXCR on the PCR reads; one entry per CDR3 protein. The data show some 600,000 distinct CDR3 sequences, over 10% seen once. This clonotype was seen many times. What it recognizes is unknown. Sequenced here: PBMCs, mostly from graft donor cells, sampled 360 days after TCRalphabeta/CD19-depleted stem cell transplant. This TCR was recovered from a male patient aged 10 to 17 who had a stem cell transplant for acute myeloid leukemia, so the T cells may come from the graft donor. The chain joins TRBV7-2 to TRBJ2-1, with TRBD2 as a possible D gene (6 bases). The CDR3: CASSSSRGNYNEQFF. CDR3 in DNA: TGTGCCAGCAGCTCCTCTCGCGGGAATTACAATGAGCAGTTCTTC.